The source of this T cell receptor (beta chain) is a study of control samples from healthy donors and cancer patients. V was clipped by 5 bases and J by 0 bases, with 8 bases between them. This CDR3 has 14 residues. CDR1 and CDR2 from the germline V gene are SGHAT and FQNNGV. Some clones are missing from TCRdb's copy, which holds only in-frame ones; the method was immunoSEQ multiplex PCR. Among about 80,000 clones listed, approximately 82% were seen once. The rearrangement uses TRBV11-2 and TRBJ1-3; no clear D. This TCR derives from a man aged 60 to 75 with head and neck cancer. Sequences were obtained from PBMCs. The CDR3 loop is CASSSSRSGNTIYF. CDR3 DNA: TGTGCCAGCAGCAGCTCCCGCTCTGGAAACACCATATATTTT.